The clone carrying this TCR beta chain was recorded at least ten times. Antigen specificity is unknown. This sample stems from a study of CD8 T cells in ankylosing spondylitis. Study-level points and caveats: Blood of patients with ankylosing spondylitis appeared to be characterized by a TCR beta motif of several highly homologous variants. Disease-linked clones proved CD8+ and comparatively uncommon in peripheral blood.

TCRdb used MiXCR to reprocess the 5' RACE reads, holding one entry per CDR3 protein. The repertoire holds about 220,000 distinct CDR3 sequences, around 19% seen once, with approximately 40% in the top ten. This TCR came from a male donor with ankylosing spondylitis. The sequenced sample was blood, either unsorted or a sorted T cell fraction (not recorded which).

This CDR3 is CASGTGGATLGYTF. The CDR3 nucleotides read TGTGCCAGCGGAACAGGGGGCGCGACTCTTGGCTACACCTTC. V and J are TRBV13 and TRBJ1-2; 9 bases are shared with TRBD1. The CDR3 covers 14 residues. Unmatched junction bases numbered 11, after V lost 8 bases and J lost 7 bases. Germline CDR1 and CDR2: PRHDT and FYEKMQ (reference sequence).